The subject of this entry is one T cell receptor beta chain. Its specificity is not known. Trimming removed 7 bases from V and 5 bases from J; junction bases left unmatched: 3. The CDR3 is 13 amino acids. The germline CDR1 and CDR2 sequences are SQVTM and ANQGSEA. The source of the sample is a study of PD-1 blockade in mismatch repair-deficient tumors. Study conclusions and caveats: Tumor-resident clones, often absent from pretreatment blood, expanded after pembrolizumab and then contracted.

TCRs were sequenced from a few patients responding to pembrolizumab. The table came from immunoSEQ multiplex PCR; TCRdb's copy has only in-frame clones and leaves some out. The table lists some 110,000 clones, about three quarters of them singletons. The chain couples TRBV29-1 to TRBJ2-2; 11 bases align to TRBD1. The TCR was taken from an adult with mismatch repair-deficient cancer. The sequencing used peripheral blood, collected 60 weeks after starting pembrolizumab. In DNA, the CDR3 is TGCAGCGGGGACAGGGGGGGAACCGGGGAGCTGTTTTTT. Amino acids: CSGDRGGTGELFF.